This paragraph covers one TCR beta chain sequence. Antigen: not known. 13 Jbeta primers and 60 Vbeta primers were used for the PCR. Profiling relied on immunoSEQ multiplex PCR, and the TCRdb table lists in-frame clones only, not all of them. The sample carries about 180,000 clones, about 82% recorded once. This CDR3 contains 15 residues. From germline, CDR1 is LNHDA and CDR2 SQIVND (reference sequence). Germline trimming cut 3 bases from V and 2 bases from J; bases unmatched to any gene: 6. This record comes from a study of cytomegalovirus exposure and HLA in healthy donors. Notes on the study in general: According to the study, around 180 TCR beta chains were cytomegalovirus-associated.

This chain links TRBV19 with TRBJ1-1; 7 bases are a match to TRBD1. What was sequenced was PBMCs. The source is a woman aged 30 to 39 in good health and CMV-seronegative. The CDR3 DNA reads TGTGCCAGTAGTATCCGGACAGGCCTCAACACTGAAGCTTTCTTT. Residues: CASSIRTGLNTEAFF.